The 14 T cell receptor beta chains in this list originate from one sample, sequenced in a study of cytomegalovirus exposure and HLA in healthy donors. The PCR contained 60 Vbeta and 13 Jbeta primers. Libraries were prepared by immunoSEQ multiplex PCR; TCRdb keeps only in-frame clonotypes and omits some of them. The sample has about 180,000 clones, 75% to 85% seen once; the top ten hold about 1.5%. The sample comprised PBMCs. The origin of the receptors is a man aged 18 to 30 in good health and CMV-seronegative.

This sequence joins TRBV6-5 and TRBJ1-3; D is possibly TRBD1 (5 bases). Deletions cut 6 bases from V and 3 bases from J, with 15 bases between. The CDR3 loop spans 15 amino acids. Germline CDR1 reads MNHEY; CDR2 reads SVGAGI. As DNA, the CDR3 is TGTGCCAGCAGAGAACCGGGCAGGGATGGAAACACCATATATTTT. It translates to CASREPGRDGNTIYF.

The genes are TRBV5-8 and TRBJ2-1; 7 nucleotides align to TRBD2. This CDR3 is 13 amino acids long. Germline CDR1 is SGHTS and CDR2 is YDEGEE. Unmatched junction bases numbered 2, after V lost 5 bases and J lost 3 bases. This chain's CDR3 is CASSRDYYNEQFF. CDR3 nucleotide sequence: TGTGCCAGCAGTCGGGACTACTACAATGAGCAGTTCTTC.

The rearrangement links TRBV28 to TRBJ1-2; 9 nucleotides line up with TRBD1. This CDR3 region has 14 residues. The junction had 4 bases not matched to a gene; V was cut back by 1 base and J by 7 bases. Germline values: CDR1 MDHEN, CDR2 SYDVKM. The CDR3 loop is CASSLFRTGVGYTF. Here the CDR3 DNA reads TGTGCCAGCAGTTTATTCCGGACAGGGGTTGGCTACACCTTC.

This chain uses TRBV6-1 with TRBJ1-6; 8 positions match TRBD1. V shed 1 base, J shed 11 bases, and the junction held 7 bases outside the gene matches. The CDR3 covers 15 residues. Germline loops: CDR1 MNHNS, CDR2 SASEGT. CDR3 loop: CASSEDGTGRAPLHF. DNA for the CDR3: TGTGCCAGCAGTGAAGATGGGACAGGCAGGGCACCCCTCCACTTT.

This clone was detected once. The gene calls are TRBV7-8 and TRBJ2-7; 11 bases are a match to TRBD2. V gave up 5 bases and J gave up 0 bases; unmatched junction bases: 3. The CDR3 is made up of 15 amino acids. Germline loops: CDR1 SGHVS, CDR2 FQNEAQ. This CDR3 reads CASSPGLAVSYEQYF. CDR3 coding DNA: TGTGCCAGCAGCCCGGGACTAGCGGTCTCCTACGAGCAGTACTTC. Supplemented by reference TRBV7-8 and TRBJ2-7, the full variable domain reads GAGVSQSPRYKVAKRGQDVALRCDPISGHVSLFWYQQALGQGPEFLTYFQNEAQLDKSGLPSDRFFAERPEGSVSTLKIQRTQQEDSAVYLCASSPGLAVSYEQYFGPGTRLTVT.

The rearrangement links TRBV5-5 to TRBJ1-5; TRBD1 might be the D (5 bases). V was clipped by 10 bases and J by 4 bases, with 15 bases between them. The CDR3 is 13 amino acids. The germline V gene encodes CDR1 SGHKS and CDR2 YYEKEE (reference sequence). The CDR3 reads CAGTGWGNQPQHF. CDR3 in DNA: TGTGCCGGTACAGGATGGGGAAATCAGCCCCAGCATTTT.

This sequence joins TRBV29-1 and TRBJ1-2; 7 bases match TRBD1. V lost 5 bases to trimming and J lost 3 bases; unmatched junction nucleotides: 6. The CDR3 is made up of 13 amino acids. Germline loops: CDR1 SQVTM, CDR2 ANQGSEA. For the CDR3, the DNA is TGCAGCGTTTACACCCAGGGGGACTATGGCTACACCTTC. Its translation is CSVYTQGDYGYTF.

The gene calls are TRBV6-1 and TRBJ1-5, with D uncertain. The CDR3 covers 14 residues. The ends were cut back, 3 bases at V and 3 bases at J, with 9 bases in the middle. Per the germline V gene, CDR1 is MNHNS and CDR2 is SASEGT. For the CDR3, the DNA is TGTGCCAGCAGTGACAGAAGATACAATCAGCCCCAGCATTTT. Protein: CASSDRRYNQPQHF.

The CDR3 sequence is CASSYDRAGYTF. The DNA for the CDR3 is TGTGCCAGCAGTTACGACAGGGCTGGCTACACCTTC. The V and J genes are TRBV6-6 and TRBJ1-2; 7 nucleotides match TRBD1. The length of the CDR3 is 12 residues. The J segment lost 7 bases and the V segment lost 2 bases, leaving 1 base of the junction unmatched. Germline CDR1 is MNHNY and CDR2 is SVGAGI (reference sequence).

The V and J genes are TRBV5-1 and TRBJ2-7; 13 nucleotides match TRBD2. CDR1 and CDR2 (germline): SGHRS, YFSETQ. Losses at the gene ends were 4 bases for V and 5 bases for J; bases not matched to a gene: 6. The CDR3 loop spans 15 amino acids. The CDR3 spells CASSALAGGPHEQYF. The CDR3 nucleotides read TGCGCCAGCAGCGCACTAGCGGGAGGGCCCCACGAGCAGTACTTC.

The chain combines TRBV5-1 with TRBJ1-4, with a weak D call TRBD1 (5 bases). CDR3 length: 15 amino acids. Germline-derived CDR1 and CDR2 are SGHRS and YFSETQ. Trimming took 4 bases from V and 5 from J, leaving 15 bases between them. CDR3 sequence: CASSPGELRNEKLFF. DNA of the CDR3: TGCGCCAGCAGCCCGGGGGAACTTAGAAATGAAAAACTGTTTTTT.

The J gene is TRBJ2-5, the V gene TRBV30, with 8 bases identical to TRBD1. The CDR3 has 14 residues. V shed 2 bases, J shed 5 bases, and the junction held 7 bases outside the gene matches. Germline V gene lookup returns CDR1 GTSNPN and CDR2 SVGIG (reference sequence). The CDR3 spells CAWSPQGAWETQYF. CDR3 coding DNA: TGTGCCTGGAGTCCCCAGGGGGCGTGGGAGACCCAGTACTTC.

This rearrangement joins TRBV9 to TRBJ2-1; 12 nucleotides align to TRBD2. V lost 0 bases to trimming and J lost 2 bases; unmatched junction nucleotides: 0. Germline V gives CDR1 SGDLS, CDR2 YYNGEE. CDR3 length: 16 residues. CDR3 sequence: CASSVGLAGAYNEQFF. CDR3 bases: TGTGCCAGCAGCGTAGGACTAGCGGGAGCCTACAATGAGCAGTTCTTC.

The genes are TRBV19 and TRBJ2-2, with 11 bases identical to TRBD1. V shed 4 bases and J 5 bases; nucleotides not matched to a gene: 3. Germline V gene lookup returns CDR1 LNHDA and CDR2 SQIVND (reference sequence). The CDR3 is made up of 15 amino acids. CDR3 protein: CASSRTGGRTGELFF. The CDR3 coding sequence is TGTGCCAGTAGTAGGACAGGGGGCCGGACCGGGGAGCTGTTTTTT.